The 12 T cell receptor beta chains below come from one sample, sequenced in a study of shared clonotypes between healthy human individuals. Profiling relied on immunoSEQ multiplex PCR, and the TCRdb table lists in-frame clones only, not all of them. The repertoire consists of about a million clones, with roughly 80% occurring once and the leading ten covering more than 0.85%. Material for sequencing was memory CD4+ T cells from PBMCs. Subset defined: CD45RA-negative fraction. These receptors came from a man aged 18-30 years in good health. Some clones in this sample may be carry-over from other donors' samples.

The rearrangement uses TRBV4-1 and TRBJ2-1; possible D gene TRBD1, 5 bases. V lost 1 base and J 6 bases, leaving 10 bases between the germline ends. Germline-derived CDR1 and CDR2 are MGHRA and YSYEKL. This CDR3 spans 14 amino acids. The CDR3 sequence is CASSQVSRVNEQFF. CDR3 nucleotide sequence: TGCGCCAGCAGCCAAGTCAGCAGGGTCAATGAGCAGTTCTTC.

This clone was recorded only once. The V gene is TRBV5-1, the J gene TRBJ2-2; no definite D call. Between the trimmed V and J ends, which lost 0 bases and 1 base, there was a span of 10 bases. This CDR3 comprises 16 residues. CDR1 SGHRS and CDR2 YFSETQ come from the germline V gene. The CDR3 loop reads CASSLVGLLNTGELFF. In DNA, the CDR3 is TGCGCCAGCAGCTTGGTAGGCTTGTTGAACACCGGGGAGCTGTTTTTT. Full variable domain (outside the CDR3, taken from reference TRBV5-1 and TRBJ2-2): KAGVTQTPRYLIKTRGQQVTLSCSPISGHRSVSWYQQTPGQGLQFLFEYFSETQRNKGNFPGRFSGRQFSNSRSEMNVSTLELGDSALYLCASSLVGLLNTGELFFGEGSRLTVL.

The rearrangement links TRBV6-5 to TRBJ1-2; no clear D gene. The CDR3 covers 15 residues. Trimming pared 0 bases from V and 2 bases from J, leaving 10 bases between. Germline V gives CDR1 MNHEY, CDR2 SVGAGI. The CDR3 nucleotides read TGTGCCAGCAGTTACTCAAATACGGGAAACTATGGCTACACCTTC. This encodes CASSYSNTGNYGYTF.

The chain has TRBV10-3 and TRBJ1-4, with D hard to call. The CDR3 loop spans 13 amino acids. Trimming shortened V by 2 bases and J by 6 bases, and 7 bases separated the two germline ends. Germline loops: CDR1 ENHRY, CDR2 SYGVKD. CDR3 protein: CAISEGADEKLFF. The CDR3 nucleotides read TGTGCCATCAGTGAGGGAGCCGATGAAAAACTGTTTTTT.

This clone showed up just once. The chain links TRBV28 to TRBJ2-1; TRBD2 might be the D (6 bases). V was trimmed by 5 bases and J by 0 bases, leaving 23 bases between them. Germline CDR1 and CDR2: MDHEN and SYDVKM. This CDR3 comprises 19 residues. The CDR3 spells CASSTLEARSGASYNEQFF. The CDR3 DNA reads as TGTGCCAGCAGTACCTTAGAAGCCCGTAGCGGAGCCTCCTACAATGAGCAGTTCTTC.

The rearrangement joins TRBV14 to TRBJ2-7, with 11 bases identical to TRBD1. J lost 2 bases, V lost 11 bases, and 11 bases had no gene match. The CDR3 extends over 15 amino acids. Germline CDR1 and CDR2: SGHDN and FVKESK. CDR3 sequence: CARGGPGQGAYEQYF. Written as DNA, the CDR3 is TGTGCCCGGGGGGGGCCGGGACAGGGGGCCTACGAGCAGTACTTC.

CDR3 in amino acids: CASSIQGGGSQPQHF. CDR3 nucleotides: TGTGCCAGTAGTATTCAGGGAGGCGGCAGTCAGCCCCAGCATTTT. The chain employs TRBV19 and TRBJ1-5; possible D gene TRBD1, 5 bases. CDR1 is LNHDA, CDR2 SQIVND, per germline (reference sequence). V lost 3 bases to trimming and J lost 6 bases, with 15 bases between them. There are 15 residues in the CDR3. The full variable domain, with the rest looked up from reference TRBV19 and TRBJ1-5, is DGGITQSPKYLFRKEGQNVTLSCEQNLNHDAMYWYRQDPGQGLRLIYYSQIVNDFQKGDIAEGYSVSREKKESFPLTVTSAQKNPTAFYLCASSIQGGGSQPQHFGDGTRLSIL.

The genes are TRBV6-1 and TRBJ2-1; D call uncertain. CDR1 is MNHNS, CDR2 SASEGT, per germline. The CDR3 spans 15 residues. The V gene lost 2 bases and the J gene lost 3 bases, with 11 bases spanning the gap. The CDR3 nucleotides are TGTGCCAGCAGTGAATCCGTCAGCCTCTACAATGAGCAGTTCTTC. Translating it yields CASSESVSLYNEQFF.

The chain employs TRBV5-1 and TRBJ1-3, with 7 bases that match TRBD1. Germline CDR1 SGHRS, CDR2 YFSETQ. The junction had 4 bases not matched to a gene; V was cut back by 4 bases and J by 0 bases. There are 15 residues in the CDR3. CDR3 nucleotide sequence: TGCGCCAGCAGCGAGGGACAGAACTCTGGAAACACCATATATTTT. This translates into CASSEGQNSGNTIYF.

The chain has TRBV7-9 and TRBJ2-3, with D maybe TRBD1 (6 bases). The germline gives CDR1 SEHNR, CDR2 FQNEAQ (reference sequence). This CDR3 has 16 amino acids. The V end lost 5 bases, the J end lost 6 bases, and 21 bases lay between the germline ends. DNA for the CDR3: TGTGCCAGCAGCCACCCCCAACAGGGTGGTGCGGATACGCAGTATTTT. Its translation is CASSHPQQGGADTQYF.

This chain joins TRBV6-4 and TRBJ2-1; 8 bases are a match to TRBD2. From germline, CDR1 is MRHNA and CDR2 SNTAGT. The CDR3 extends over 16 amino acids. Trimming at V came to 0 bases and at J to 6 bases, leaving 7 bases not matched to a gene. CDR3 sequence: CASSDSSRTSSNEQFF. The CDR3 nucleotides are TGTGCCAGCAGTGACTCGAGTCGGACTAGCAGCAATGAGCAGTTCTTC.

The V call is TRBV12-2, the J call TRBJ2-1; no check of the table's D call, TRBD2, against the DNA was made. TRBV12-2 corresponds to a pseudogene. The CDR3 runs 17 residues. The CDR3 sequence is CASRSTPGLAGEYEQFF. CDR3 DNA sequence: TGTGCAAGTCGCTCGACACCGGGACTAGCGGGTGAATATGAGCAGTTCTTC.